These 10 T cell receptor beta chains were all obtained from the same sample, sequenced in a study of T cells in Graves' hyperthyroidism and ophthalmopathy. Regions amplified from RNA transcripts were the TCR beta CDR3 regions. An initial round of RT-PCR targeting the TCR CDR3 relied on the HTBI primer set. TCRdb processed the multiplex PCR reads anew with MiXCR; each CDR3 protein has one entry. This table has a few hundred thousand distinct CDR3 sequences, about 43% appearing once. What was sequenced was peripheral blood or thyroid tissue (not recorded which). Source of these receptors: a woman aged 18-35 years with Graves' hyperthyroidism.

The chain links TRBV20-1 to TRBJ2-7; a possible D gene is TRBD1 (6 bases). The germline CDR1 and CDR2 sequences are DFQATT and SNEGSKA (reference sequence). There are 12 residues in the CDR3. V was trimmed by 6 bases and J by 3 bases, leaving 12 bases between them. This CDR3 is CSARGGYYEQYF. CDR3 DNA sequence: TGCAGTGCGCGAGGGGGATACTACGAGCAGTACTTC.

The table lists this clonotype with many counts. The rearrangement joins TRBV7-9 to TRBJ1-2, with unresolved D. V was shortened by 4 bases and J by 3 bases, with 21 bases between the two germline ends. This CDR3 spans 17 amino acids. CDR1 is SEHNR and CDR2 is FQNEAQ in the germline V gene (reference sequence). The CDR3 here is CASSSTYRRGGHYGYTF. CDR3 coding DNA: TGTGCCAGCAGCTCGACCTACCGACGAGGTGGTCACTATGGCTACACCTTC.

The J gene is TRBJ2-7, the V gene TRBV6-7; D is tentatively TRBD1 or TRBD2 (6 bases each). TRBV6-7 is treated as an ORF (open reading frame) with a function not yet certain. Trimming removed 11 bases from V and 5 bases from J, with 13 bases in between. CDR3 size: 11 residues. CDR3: CAGRGVDEQYF. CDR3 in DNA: TGTGCCGGAAGGGGGGTCGACGAGCAGTACTTC.

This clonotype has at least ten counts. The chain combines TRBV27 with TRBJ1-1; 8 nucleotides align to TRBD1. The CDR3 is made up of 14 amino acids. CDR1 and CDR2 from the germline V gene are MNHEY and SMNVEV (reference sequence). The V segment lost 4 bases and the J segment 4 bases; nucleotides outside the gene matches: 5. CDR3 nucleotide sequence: TGTGCCAGCAGTTCGTACAGGGGGACCACTGAAGCTTTCTTT. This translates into CASSSYRGTTEAFF.

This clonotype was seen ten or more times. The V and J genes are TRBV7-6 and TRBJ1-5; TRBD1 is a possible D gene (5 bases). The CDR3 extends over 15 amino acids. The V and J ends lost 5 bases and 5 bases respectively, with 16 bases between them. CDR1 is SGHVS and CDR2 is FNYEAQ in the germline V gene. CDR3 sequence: CASSPIPGGDQPQHF. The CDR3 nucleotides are TGTGCCAGCAGCCCAATTCCTGGGGGGGATCAGCCCCAGCATTTT.

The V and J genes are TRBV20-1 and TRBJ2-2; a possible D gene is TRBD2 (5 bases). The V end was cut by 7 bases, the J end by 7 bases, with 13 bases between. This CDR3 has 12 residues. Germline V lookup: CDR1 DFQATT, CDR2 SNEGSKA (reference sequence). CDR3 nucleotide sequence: TGCAGTGGTCACAGCGGTGGCGGGGAGCTGTTTTTT. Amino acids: CSGHSGGGELFF.

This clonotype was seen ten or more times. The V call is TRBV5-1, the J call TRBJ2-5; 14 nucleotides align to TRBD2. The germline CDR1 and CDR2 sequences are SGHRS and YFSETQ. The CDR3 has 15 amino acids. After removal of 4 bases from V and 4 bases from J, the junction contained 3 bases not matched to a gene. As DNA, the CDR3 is TGCGCCAGCAGCGTGACTAGCGGGAGGGCAGAGACCCAGTACTTC. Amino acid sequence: CASSVTSGRAETQYF. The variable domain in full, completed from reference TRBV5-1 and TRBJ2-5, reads KAGVTQTPRYLIKTRGQQVTLSCSPISGHRSVSWYQQTPGQGLQFLFEYFSETQRNKGNFPGRFSGRQFSNSRSEMNVSTLELGDSALYLCASSVTSGRAETQYFGPGTRLLVL.

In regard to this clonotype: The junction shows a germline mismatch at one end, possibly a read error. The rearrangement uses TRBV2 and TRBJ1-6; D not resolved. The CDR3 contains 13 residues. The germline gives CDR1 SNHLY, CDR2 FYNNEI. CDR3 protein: CASSYPYNPPLHF. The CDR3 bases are TGTGCCAGCAGTTACCCGTATAATCCACCCCTCCACTTT.

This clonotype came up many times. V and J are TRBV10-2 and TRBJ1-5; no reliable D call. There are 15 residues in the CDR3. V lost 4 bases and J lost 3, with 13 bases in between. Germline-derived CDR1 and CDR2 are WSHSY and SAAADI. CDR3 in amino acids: CASSVWPQDNQPQHF. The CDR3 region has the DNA TGCGCCAGCAGTGTATGGCCTCAGGACAATCAGCCCCAGCATTTT.

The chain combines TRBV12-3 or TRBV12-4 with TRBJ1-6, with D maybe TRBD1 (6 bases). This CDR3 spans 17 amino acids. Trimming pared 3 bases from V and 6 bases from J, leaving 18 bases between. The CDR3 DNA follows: TGTGCCAGCAGTTTGGGGGCTTGGGAGGAGCGTAATTCACCCCTCCACTTT. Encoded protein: CASSLGAWEERNSPLHF.